The T cell receptor (beta chain) described here comes from a study of blood T cells in healthy people across ages. Study-level results: Percentage of naive T cells showed a strong correlation with TCR beta diversity. PBMC samples, being unsorted, prevented any conclusive comparison of naive and antigen-experienced cells.

CDR3 size: 14 residues. Germline CDR1 MGHDK, CDR2 SYGVNS. V lost 8 bases and J 7 bases, leaving 15 bases between the germline ends. There were healthy Caucasian individuals from Russia, aged about 6 to 100, serving as donors. Together with a sample-barcoded 5' primer, a J-beta primer mix was included in a second PCR lasting about 6 to 11 cycles. Every cDNA molecule bore a tag from a template-switch adaptor containing 12 random nucleotides. MiXCR was run by TCRdb on the 5' RACE reads, yielding one entry per CDR3 protein. In the table there are under 800,000 distinct CDR3 sequences, roughly two fifths of which are singletons. This clonotype showed up just a few times. Its antigen is unknown.

V and J are TRBV25-1 and TRBJ1-6; possibly TRBD1 for D (5 bases). The specimen was blood. The clonotype originates from a woman in her fifties or sixties in good health. The CDR3 region is CASQDTGVNSPLHF. DNA of the CDR3: TGTGCCAGCCAGGACACTGGGGTGAATTCACCCCTCCACTTT.